This T cell receptor beta chain was captured by sequencing in a study of CD8+CD57+ T cells in acquired aplastic anemia. Overall study context: Sorted CD4+ and CD8+ cells gave a mean 3.2 ug DNA, range about 0.19 to 27.4 ug.

The CDR3 has 13 amino acids. Germline-derived CDR1 and CDR2 are DFQATT and SNEGSKA (reference sequence). V dropped 2 bases and J dropped 2 bases, with 8 bases sitting between them. Profiling that covered TCR beta VDJ and CDR3 relied on genomic DNA as its template. TCRdb reprocessed the reads with MiXCR, giving one entry per CDR3 protein. The sample consists of around 430,000 distinct CDR3 sequences, about a third of them appearing once. It was patients with CD8+CD57+ cell expansion by flow cytometry who were chosen for sequencing. This clonotype has a count of ten or more. The origin of this receptor is a human donor with aplastic anemia. Sequenced input: sorted CD4+, CD8+, or CD8+CD57+ T cells (not recorded which) from PBMCs. The chain carries TRBV20-1 and TRBJ2-3, with D perhaps matching TRBD2 (6 bases). The CDR3 DNA reads TGCAGTGCTAGACTAGCGTCCACAGATACGCAGTATTTT. Its protein is CSARLASTDTQYF.